These T cell receptor beta chains were read from a single sample in a study of T cells in Graves' hyperthyroidism and ophthalmopathy. TCRdb called the multiplex PCR reads again in MiXCR, with one record for every CDR3 protein. The table has roughly 400,000 distinct CDR3 sequences, roughly 25% seen once; the top ten hold more than 60%. The sequenced sample consisted of blood. The receptor source for this set is a man aged 50-60 years with Graves' hyperthyroidism. Both conserved end residues are part of each CDR3. The D gene is left open where the match is weak. Rows give clone size only sometimes, using once, few, many, or a class for an expanded clone.

j_gene: TRBJ2-7
v_gene: TRBV14
abundance: NA
d_gene: NA
CDR3nt: TGTGCCAGCAGCCAAGTGAGACCCGGGTCGTCCTACGAGCAGTACTTC
CDR3aa: CASSQVRPGSSYEQYF

j_gene: TRBJ2-1
v_gene: TRBV7-9
abundance: few
d_gene: NA
CDR3nt: TGTGCCAGCAGTTCCCTGGGCGGGGGCCAACTCAATGAGCAGTTCTTC
CDR3aa: CASSSLGGGQLNEQFF

j_gene: TRBJ1-5
v_gene: TRBV6-1
abundance: many
d_gene: NA
CDR3nt: TGTGCCAGCAGTGAAGATACTAGCCCAAATCAGCCCCAGCATTTT
CDR3aa: CASSEDTSPNQPQHF

j_gene: TRBJ2-5
v_gene: TRBV6-5
abundance: NA
d_gene: TRBD1
CDR3nt: TGTGCCAGCAGTAACTCCGGGACAGGCAAAGAGACCCAGTACTTC
CDR3aa: CASSNSGTGKETQYF

j_gene: TRBJ2-1
v_gene: TRBV20-1
abundance: many
d_gene: NA
CDR3nt: TGCAGTGCTGAACCAGGGGCCTCCTACAATGAGCAGTTCTTC
CDR3aa: CSAEPGASYNEQFF

j_gene: TRBJ2-7
v_gene: TRBV4-1
abundance: few
d_gene: TRBD1
CDR3nt: TGCGCCAGCAGCCAAGTGGGACAGGGTGGCTACGAGCAGTACTTC
CDR3aa: CASSQVGQGGYEQYF

j_gene: TRBJ1-1
v_gene: TRBV6-1
abundance: many
d_gene: NA
CDR3nt: TGTGCCAGCAGTGAAGCCCATGGGAAAGCTTTCTTT
CDR3aa: CASSEAHGKAFF

j_gene: TRBJ2-1
v_gene: TRBV20-1
abundance: few
d_gene: TRBD1
CDR3nt: TGCAGTGTTCCAGGGGGCCTAGACAATGAGCAGTTCTTC
CDR3aa: CSVPGGLDNEQFF

j_gene: TRBJ2-1
v_gene: TRBV7-4
abundance: NA
d_gene: NA
CDR3nt: TGTGCCAGCAGCCCTGAAGATAGGGGAGCATGGCAGTTCTTC
CDR3aa: CASSPEDRGAWQFF

j_gene: TRBJ2-3
v_gene: TRBV7-3
abundance: few
d_gene: TRBD2
CDR3nt: TGTGCCAGCAGCTTAACAGCGGGAGGTCTAGGCACAGATACGCAGTATTTT
CDR3aa: CASSLTAGGLGTDTQYF

j_gene: TRBJ2-5
v_gene: TRBV13
abundance: few
d_gene: NA
CDR3nt: TGTGCCAGCAGCTTAGCCAAACCGTCACAGGGAATCTTAGAGACCCAGTACTTC
CDR3aa: CASSLAKPSQGILETQYF

j_gene: TRBJ1-4
v_gene: TRBV27
abundance: NA
d_gene: NA
CDR3nt: TGTGCCGAGAACCCTGAACTCGACAGGAGGCAGCTGCTTGAAAAACTGTTTTTT
CDR3aa: CAENPELDRRQLLEKLFF

j_gene: TRBJ2-1
v_gene: TRBV9
abundance: NA
d_gene: TRBD2
CDR3nt: TGTGCCAGCAGCGCCCATGGGACTAGCGGGAGGGAGACCATTATCAATGAGCAGTTCTTC
CDR3aa: CASSAHGTSGRETIINEQFF

j_gene: TRBJ2-7
v_gene: TRBV29-1
abundance: many
d_gene: NA
CDR3nt: TGCAGCGTTGAAAAGGGTGTGGGCGACGAGCAGTACTTC
CDR3aa: CSVEKGVGDEQYF

j_gene: TRBJ1-4
v_gene: TRBV29-1
abundance: few
d_gene: TRBD1
CDR3nt: TGCAGCGCCACTAAATTGACAGGGATTAATGAAAAACTGTTTTTT
CDR3aa: CSATKLTGINEKLFF

j_gene: TRBJ2-3
v_gene: TRBV27
abundance: few
d_gene: NA
CDR3nt: TGTGCCAGCAGTTCTCTCGAGCGAACGCAGTATTTT
CDR3aa: CASSSLERTQYF

j_gene: TRBJ1-4
v_gene: TRBV27
abundance: few
d_gene: TRBD1
CDR3nt: TGTGCCAGCAGTTTAACTGGACAGGCTAATGAAAAACTGTTTTTT
CDR3aa: CASSLTGQANEKLFF

j_gene: TRBJ2-7
v_gene: TRBV29-1
abundance: few
d_gene: TRBD2
CDR3nt: TGCAGCGTTCGCGGGAGGGCCACTTACGAGCAGTATTTC
CDR3aa: CSVRGRATYEQYF

j_gene: TRBJ1-1
v_gene: TRBV20-1
abundance: once
d_gene: TRBD1
CDR3nt: TGCAGTGCGTCCGGGACAGCCCCTGAAGCTTTCTTT
CDR3aa: CSASGTAPEAFF

j_gene: TRBJ1-1
v_gene: TRBV25-1
abundance: NA
d_gene: NA
CDR3nt: TGTGCCAGCAGACGTCGGACTTACACTGAAGCTTTCTTT
CDR3aa: CASRRRTYTEAFF

j_gene: TRBJ2-7
v_gene: TRBV28
abundance: many
d_gene: NA
CDR3nt: TGTGCCAGCAGTTTATCGCTCGGGGAGCAGTACTTC
CDR3aa: CASSLSLGEQYF

j_gene: TRBJ2-7
v_gene: TRBV7-9
abundance: NA
d_gene: TRBD1
CDR3nt: TGTGCCAGCAGCCGGGGACAGGGTCCCTACGAGCAGTACTTC
CDR3aa: CASSRGQGPYEQYF

j_gene: TRBJ2-2
v_gene: TRBV7-3
abundance: NA
d_gene: NA
CDR3nt: TGTGCCAGCAGCTCTAAGGCGCTAGCGAGCACGACCGGGGAGCTGTTTTTT
CDR3aa: CASSSKALASTTGELFF

j_gene: TRBJ2-7
v_gene: TRBV5-1
abundance: NA
d_gene: NA
CDR3nt: TGCGCCAGCAGCTTCAAGAGACAGGATCGCGAGCAGTACTTC
CDR3aa: CASSFKRQDREQYF

j_gene: TRBJ2-7
v_gene: TRBV5-6
abundance: NA
d_gene: NA
CDR3nt: TGTGCCAGCAGCTTGGCCGTAATAGACTACGAGCAGTACTTC
CDR3aa: CASSLAVIDYEQYF

j_gene: TRBJ1-2
v_gene: TRBV20-1
abundance: NA
d_gene: TRBD1
CDR3nt: TGCAGTGCTACCCAAGCGACAGGGGGCGTTGGCTACACCTTC
CDR3aa: CSATQATGGVGYTF

j_gene: TRBJ2-5
v_gene: TRBV14
abundance: many
d_gene: NA
CDR3nt: TGTGCCAGCAGCCTACTCGGACTACCGCAAGAGACCCAGTACTTC
CDR3aa: CASSLLGLPQETQYF